This T cell receptor beta chain is from a study of T cell repertoires in cytomegalovirus infection. On the study more broadly: It was the public TCR beta signatures that indicated both CMV infection and matching HLA type.

The germline V gene encodes CDR1 KGHSH and CDR2 LQKENI. CDR3 length: 16 residues. Study outcomes and limitations: HLA-C-restricted, CMV-specific TCR beta clonotypes were dominant ex vivo.

Comment on this clonotype: As yet, its antigen is unknown. The junction shows a germline mismatch at one end, possibly a read error.

TCRdb called the reads again in MiXCR, with one record for every CDR3 protein. The repertoire holds 310,000 or so distinct CDR3 sequences, with about 9.2% as singletons. The chain recombines TRBV18 with TRBJ1-3; 7 nucleotides align to TRBD1. This receptor was taken from a human donor in good health (CMV status not recorded). Some clones in this sample may be carry-over from other donors' samples. What was sequenced was PBMCs. CDR3: CASSQGQSYSGNTVYF. The CDR3 DNA follows: TGTGCCAGCTCACAGGGACAGTCCTACTCTGGAAACACCGTATATTTT.